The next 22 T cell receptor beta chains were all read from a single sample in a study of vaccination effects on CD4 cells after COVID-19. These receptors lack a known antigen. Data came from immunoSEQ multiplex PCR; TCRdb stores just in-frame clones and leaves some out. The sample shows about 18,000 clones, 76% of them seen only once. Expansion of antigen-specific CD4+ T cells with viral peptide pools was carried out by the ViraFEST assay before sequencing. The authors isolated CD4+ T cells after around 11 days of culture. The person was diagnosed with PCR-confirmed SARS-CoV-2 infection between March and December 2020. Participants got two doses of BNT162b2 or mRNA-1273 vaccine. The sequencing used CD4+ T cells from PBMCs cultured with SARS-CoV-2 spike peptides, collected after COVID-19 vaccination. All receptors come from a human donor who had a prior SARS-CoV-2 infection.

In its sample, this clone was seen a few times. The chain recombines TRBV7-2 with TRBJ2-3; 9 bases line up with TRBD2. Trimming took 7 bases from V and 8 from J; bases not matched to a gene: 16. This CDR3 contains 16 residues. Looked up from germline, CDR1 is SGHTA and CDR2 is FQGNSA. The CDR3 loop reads CASTPEPRGGRGTQYF. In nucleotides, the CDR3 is TGTGCCAGCACCCCCGAGCCGCGGGGGGGCCGAGGTACGCAGTATTTT. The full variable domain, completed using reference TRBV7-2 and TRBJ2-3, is GAGVSQSPSNKVTEKGKDVELRCDPISGHTALYWYRQSLGQGLEFLIYFQGNSAPDKSGLPSDRFSAERTGGSVSTLTIQRTQQEDSAVYLCASTPEPRGGRGTQYFGPGTRLTVL.

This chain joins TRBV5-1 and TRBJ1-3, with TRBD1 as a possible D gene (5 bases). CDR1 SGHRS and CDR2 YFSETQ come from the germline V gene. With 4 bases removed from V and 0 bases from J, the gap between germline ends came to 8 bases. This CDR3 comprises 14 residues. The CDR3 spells CASSEDTSGNTIYF. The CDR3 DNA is TGCGCCAGCAGCGAGGACACCTCTGGAAACACCATATATTTT.

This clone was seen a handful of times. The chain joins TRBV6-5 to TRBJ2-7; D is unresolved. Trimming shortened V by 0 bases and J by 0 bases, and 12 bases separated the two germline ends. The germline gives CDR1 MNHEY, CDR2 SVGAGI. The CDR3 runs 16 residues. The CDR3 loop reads CASSYSIWYTSYEQYF. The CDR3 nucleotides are TGTGCCAGCAGTTACTCGATTTGGTACACCTCCTACGAGCAGTACTTC.

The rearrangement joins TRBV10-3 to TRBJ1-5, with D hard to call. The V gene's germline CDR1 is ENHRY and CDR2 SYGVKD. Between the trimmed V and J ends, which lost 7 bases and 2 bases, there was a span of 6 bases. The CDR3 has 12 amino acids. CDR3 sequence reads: CAIMQGNQPQHF. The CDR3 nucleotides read TGTGCCATCATGCAGGGCAATCAGCCCCAGCATTTT.

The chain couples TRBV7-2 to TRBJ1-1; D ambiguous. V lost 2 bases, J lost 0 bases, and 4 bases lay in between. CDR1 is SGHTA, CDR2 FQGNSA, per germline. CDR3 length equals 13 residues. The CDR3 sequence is CASSLHMNTEAFF. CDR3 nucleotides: TGTGCCAGCAGCTTACACATGAACACTGAAGCTTTCTTT.

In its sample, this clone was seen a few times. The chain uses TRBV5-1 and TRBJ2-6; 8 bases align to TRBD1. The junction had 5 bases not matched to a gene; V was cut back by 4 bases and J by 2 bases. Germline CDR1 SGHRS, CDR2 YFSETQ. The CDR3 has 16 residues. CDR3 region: CASSPPDRAGANVLTF. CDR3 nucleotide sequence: TGCGCCAGCAGCCCACCGGACAGGGCTGGGGCCAACGTCCTGACTTTC. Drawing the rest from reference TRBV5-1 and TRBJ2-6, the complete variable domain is KAGVTQTPRYLIKTRGQQVTLSCSPISGHRSVSWYQQTPGQGLQFLFEYFSETQRNKGNFPGRFSGRQFSNSRSEMNVSTLELGDSALYLCASSPPDRAGANVLTFGAGSRLTVL.

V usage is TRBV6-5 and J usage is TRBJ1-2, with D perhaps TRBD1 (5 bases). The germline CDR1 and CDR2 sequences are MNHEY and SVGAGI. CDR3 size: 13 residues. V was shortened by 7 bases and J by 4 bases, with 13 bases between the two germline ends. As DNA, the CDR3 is TGTGCCAGCACTCAGACAGTCGCCTATGGCTACACCTTC. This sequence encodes CASTQTVAYGYTF.

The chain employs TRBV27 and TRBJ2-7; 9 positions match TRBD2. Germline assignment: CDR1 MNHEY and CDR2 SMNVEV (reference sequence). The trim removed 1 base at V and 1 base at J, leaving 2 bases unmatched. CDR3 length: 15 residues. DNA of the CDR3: TGTGCCAGCAGTTTATTAAGCGGGGGGTCCTACGAGCAGTACTTC. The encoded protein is CASSLLSGGSYEQYF.

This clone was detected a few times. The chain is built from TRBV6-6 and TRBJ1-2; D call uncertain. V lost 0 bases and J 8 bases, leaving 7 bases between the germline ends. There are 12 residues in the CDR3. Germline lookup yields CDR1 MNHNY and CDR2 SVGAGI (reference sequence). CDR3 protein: CASSYSTEGYTF. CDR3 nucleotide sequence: TGTGCCAGCAGTTACTCTACAGAAGGCTACACCTTC.

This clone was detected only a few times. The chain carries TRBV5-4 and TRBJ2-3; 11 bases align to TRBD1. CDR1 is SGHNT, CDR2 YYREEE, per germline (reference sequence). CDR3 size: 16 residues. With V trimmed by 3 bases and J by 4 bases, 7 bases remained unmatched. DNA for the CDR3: TGTGCCAGCAGCTATCCGGGACAGGGGGTTGCAGATACGCAGTATTTT. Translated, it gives CASSYPGQGVADTQYF.

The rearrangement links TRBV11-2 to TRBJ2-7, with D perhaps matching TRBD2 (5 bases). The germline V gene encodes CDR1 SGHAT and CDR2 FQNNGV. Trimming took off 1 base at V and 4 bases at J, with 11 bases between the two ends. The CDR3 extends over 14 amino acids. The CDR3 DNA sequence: TGTGCCAGCAGCTTAGGGTTCGACTATTACGAGCAGTACTTC. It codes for CASSLGFDYYEQYF.

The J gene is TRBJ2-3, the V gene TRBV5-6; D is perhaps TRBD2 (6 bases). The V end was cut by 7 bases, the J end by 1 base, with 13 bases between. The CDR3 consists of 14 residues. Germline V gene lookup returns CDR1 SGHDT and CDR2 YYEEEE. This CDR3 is CASLAGRRTDTQYF. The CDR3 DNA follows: TGTGCCAGCTTGGCGGGGCGACGCACAGATACGCAGTATTTT. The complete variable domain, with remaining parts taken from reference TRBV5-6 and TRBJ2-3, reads DAGVTQSPTHLIKTRGQQVTLRCSPKSGHDTVSWYQQALGQGPQFIFQYYEEEERQRGNFPDRFSGHQFPNYSSELNVNALLLGDSALYLCASLAGRRTDTQYFGPGTRLTVL.

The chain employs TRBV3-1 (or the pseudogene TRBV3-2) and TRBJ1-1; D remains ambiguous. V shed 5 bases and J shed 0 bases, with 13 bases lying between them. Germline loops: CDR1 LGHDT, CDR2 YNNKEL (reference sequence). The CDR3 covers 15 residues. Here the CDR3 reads CASSGPLGMNTEAFF. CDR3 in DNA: TGTGCCAGCAGCGGACCGTTGGGTATGAACACTGAAGCTTTCTTT.

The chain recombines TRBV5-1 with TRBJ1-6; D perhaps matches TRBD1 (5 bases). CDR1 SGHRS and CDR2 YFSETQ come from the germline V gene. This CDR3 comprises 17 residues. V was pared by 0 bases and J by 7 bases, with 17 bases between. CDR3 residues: CASSLVGVVQGNSPLHF. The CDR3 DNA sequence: TGCGCCAGCAGCTTGGTGGGCGTCGTCCAGGGCAATTCACCCCTCCACTTT.

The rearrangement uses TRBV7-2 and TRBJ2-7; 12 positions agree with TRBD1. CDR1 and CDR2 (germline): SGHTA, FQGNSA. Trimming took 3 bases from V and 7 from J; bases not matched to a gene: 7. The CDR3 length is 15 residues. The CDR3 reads CASSLAGTGGREQYF. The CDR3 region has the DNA TGTGCCAGCAGCTTGGCTGGGACAGGGGGCAGGGAGCAGTACTTC.

CDR3 in amino acids: CASSNARETQYF. The CDR3 DNA reads as TGTGCCAGCAGCAACGCGCGGGAGACCCAGTACTTC. The chain recombines TRBV7-2 with TRBJ2-5; D is undetermined. Germline-derived CDR1 and CDR2 are SGHTA and FQGNSA. This CDR3 has 12 amino acids. The ends were cut back, 5 bases at V and 5 bases at J, with 9 bases in the middle.

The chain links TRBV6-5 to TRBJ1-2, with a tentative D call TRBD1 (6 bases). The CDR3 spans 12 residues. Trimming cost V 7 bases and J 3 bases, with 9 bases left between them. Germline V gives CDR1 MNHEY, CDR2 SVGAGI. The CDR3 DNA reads TGTGCCAGCACTCCAGGGGACTATGGCTACACCTTC. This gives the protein CASTPGDYGYTF.

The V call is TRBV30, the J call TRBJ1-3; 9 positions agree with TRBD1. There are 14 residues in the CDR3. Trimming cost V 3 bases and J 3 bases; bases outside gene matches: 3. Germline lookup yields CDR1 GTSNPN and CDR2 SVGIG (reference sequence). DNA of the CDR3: TGTGCCTGGAGACAGGGGGCGAGTGGAAACACCATATATTTT. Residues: CAWRQGASGNTIYF.

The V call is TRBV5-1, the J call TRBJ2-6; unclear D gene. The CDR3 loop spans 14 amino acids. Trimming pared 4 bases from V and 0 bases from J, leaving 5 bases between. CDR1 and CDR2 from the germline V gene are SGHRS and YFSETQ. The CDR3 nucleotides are TGCGCCAGCAGCCTTGACTCTGGGGCCAACGTCCTGACTTTC. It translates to CASSLDSGANVLTF.

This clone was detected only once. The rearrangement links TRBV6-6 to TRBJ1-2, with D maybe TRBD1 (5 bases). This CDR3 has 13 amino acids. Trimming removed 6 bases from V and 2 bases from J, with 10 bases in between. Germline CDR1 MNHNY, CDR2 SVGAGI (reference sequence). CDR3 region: CASRSQENYGYTF. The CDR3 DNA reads TGTGCCAGCAGGTCACAGGAAAACTATGGCTACACCTTC.

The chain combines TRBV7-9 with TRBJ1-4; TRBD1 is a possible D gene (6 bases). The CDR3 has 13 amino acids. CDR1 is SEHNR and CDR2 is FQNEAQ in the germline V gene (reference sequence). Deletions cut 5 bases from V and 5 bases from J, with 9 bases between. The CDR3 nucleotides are TGTGCCAGCAGCCGGGGGCAGAATGAAAAACTGTTTTTT. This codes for CASSRGQNEKLFF.

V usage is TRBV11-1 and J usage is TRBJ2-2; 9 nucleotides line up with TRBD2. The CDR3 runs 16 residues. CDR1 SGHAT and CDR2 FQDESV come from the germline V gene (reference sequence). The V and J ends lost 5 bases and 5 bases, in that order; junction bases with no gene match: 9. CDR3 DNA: TGTGCCAGCAGCGGAGTAGCGGGAGAGGTGACCGGGGAGCTGTTTTTT. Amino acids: CASSGVAGEVTGELFF.